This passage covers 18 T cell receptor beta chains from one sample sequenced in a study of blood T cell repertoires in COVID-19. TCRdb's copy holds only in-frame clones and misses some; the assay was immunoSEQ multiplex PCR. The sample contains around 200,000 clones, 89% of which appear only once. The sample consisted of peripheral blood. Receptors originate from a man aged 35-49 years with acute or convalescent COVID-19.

Here the CDR3 reads CASSSGLEMGTQYF. CDR3 sequence (DNA): TGCGCCAGCAGCTCCGGACTGGAGATGGGGACCCAGTACTTC. V usage is TRBV5-1 and J usage is TRBJ2-5, with D possibly TRBD2 on 5 matching bases. Germline V gene sequence: CDR1 SGHRS, CDR2 YFSETQ. Trimming pared 3 bases from V and 7 bases from J, leaving 16 bases between. The CDR3 has 14 amino acids.

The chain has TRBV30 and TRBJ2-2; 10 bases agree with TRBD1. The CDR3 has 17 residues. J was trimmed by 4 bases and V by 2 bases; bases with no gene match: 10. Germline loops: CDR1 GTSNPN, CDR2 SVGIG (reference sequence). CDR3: CAWSTGQGSSRTGELFF. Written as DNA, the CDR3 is TGTGCCTGGAGTACGGGACAGGGGTCGTCTCGCACCGGGGAGCTGTTTTTT.

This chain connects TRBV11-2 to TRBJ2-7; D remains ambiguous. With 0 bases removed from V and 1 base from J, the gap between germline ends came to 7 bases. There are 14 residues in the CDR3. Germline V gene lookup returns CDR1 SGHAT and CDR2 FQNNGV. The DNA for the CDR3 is TGTGCCAGCAGCTTAGAGAGGATTTCCTACGAGCAGTACTTC. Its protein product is CASSLERISYEQYF. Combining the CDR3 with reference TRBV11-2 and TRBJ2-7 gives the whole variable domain EAGVAQSPRYKIIEKRQSVAFWCNPISGHATLYWYQQILGQGPKLLIQFQNNGVVDDSQLPKDRFSAERLKGVDSTLKIQPAKLEDSAVYLCASSLERISYEQYFGPGTRLTVT.

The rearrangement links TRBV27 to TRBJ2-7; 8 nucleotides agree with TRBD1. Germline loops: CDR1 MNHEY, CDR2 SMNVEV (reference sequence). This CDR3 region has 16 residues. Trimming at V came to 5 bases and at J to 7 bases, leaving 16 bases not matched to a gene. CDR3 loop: CASSILTGVGLEEQYF. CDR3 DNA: TGTGCCAGCAGTATCCTGACAGGGGTCGGGTTAGAAGAGCAGTACTTC.

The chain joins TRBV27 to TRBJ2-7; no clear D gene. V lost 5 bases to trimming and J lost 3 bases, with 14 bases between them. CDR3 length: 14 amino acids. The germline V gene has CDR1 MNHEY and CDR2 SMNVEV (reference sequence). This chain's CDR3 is CASSRRAGVYEQYF. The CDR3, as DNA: TGTGCCAGCAGTCGTAGAGCCGGTGTCTACGAGCAGTACTTC.

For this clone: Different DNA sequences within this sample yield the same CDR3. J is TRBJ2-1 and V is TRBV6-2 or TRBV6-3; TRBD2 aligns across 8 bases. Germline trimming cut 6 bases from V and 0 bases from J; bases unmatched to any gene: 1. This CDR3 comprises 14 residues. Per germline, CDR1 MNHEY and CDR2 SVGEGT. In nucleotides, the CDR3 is TGTGCCAGCAGCCGGGGGGGCTCCTACAATGAGCAGTTCTTC. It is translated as CASSRGGSYNEQFF.

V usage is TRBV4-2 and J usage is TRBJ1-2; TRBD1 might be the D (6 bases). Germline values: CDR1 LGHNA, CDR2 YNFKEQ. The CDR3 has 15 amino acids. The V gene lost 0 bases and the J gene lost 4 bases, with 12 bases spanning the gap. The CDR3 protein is CASSQDVTGSYGYTF. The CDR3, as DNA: TGTGCCAGCAGCCAAGATGTTACAGGGAGCTATGGCTACACCTTC.

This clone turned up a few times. CDR3 protein: CASSLRTLTGSGNTIYF. The CDR3 DNA is TGTGCCAGCAGTTTAAGGACTCTCACAGGGTCTGGAAACACCATATATTTT. V gene TRBV28 combines with J gene TRBJ1-3; a possible D gene is TRBD1 (6 bases). V gave up 2 bases and J gave up 1 base, with 15 bases separating them. Germline V gives CDR1 MDHEN, CDR2 SYDVKM. The CDR3 has 17 amino acids.

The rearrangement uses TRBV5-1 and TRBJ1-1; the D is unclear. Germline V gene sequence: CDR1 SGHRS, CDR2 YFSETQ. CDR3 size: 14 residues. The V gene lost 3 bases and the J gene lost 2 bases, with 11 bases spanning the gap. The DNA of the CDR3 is TGCGCCAGCAGCTGGTCCCAGATAAACACTGAAGCTTTCTTT. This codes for CASSWSQINTEAFF.

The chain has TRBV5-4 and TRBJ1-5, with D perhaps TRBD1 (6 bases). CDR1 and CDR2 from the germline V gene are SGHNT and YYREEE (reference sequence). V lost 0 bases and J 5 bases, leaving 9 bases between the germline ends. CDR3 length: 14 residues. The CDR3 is CASSLEGGDQPQHF. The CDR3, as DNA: TGTGCCAGCAGCTTGGAAGGGGGGGATCAGCCCCAGCATTTT.

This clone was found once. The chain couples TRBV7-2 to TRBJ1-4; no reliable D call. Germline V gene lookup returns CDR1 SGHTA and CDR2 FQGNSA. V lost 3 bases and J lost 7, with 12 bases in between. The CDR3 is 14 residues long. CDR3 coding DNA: TGTGCCAGCAGCTTGAGTAGGGAGGGTGAAAAACTGTTTTTT. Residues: CASSLSREGEKLFF.

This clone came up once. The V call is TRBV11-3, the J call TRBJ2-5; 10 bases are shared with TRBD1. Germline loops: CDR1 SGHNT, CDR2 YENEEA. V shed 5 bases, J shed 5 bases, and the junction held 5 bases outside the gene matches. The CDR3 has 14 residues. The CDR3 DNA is TGTGCCAGCAGCCGGGACAGGGGAGAGGAGACCCAGTACTTC. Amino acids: CASSRDRGEETQYF. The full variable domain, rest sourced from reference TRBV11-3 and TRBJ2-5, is EAGVVQSPRYKIIEKKQPVAFWCNPISGHNTLYWYLQNLGQGPELLIRYENEEAVDDSQLPKDRFSAERLKGVDSTLKIQPAELGDSAVYLCASSRDRGEETQYFGPGTRLLVL.

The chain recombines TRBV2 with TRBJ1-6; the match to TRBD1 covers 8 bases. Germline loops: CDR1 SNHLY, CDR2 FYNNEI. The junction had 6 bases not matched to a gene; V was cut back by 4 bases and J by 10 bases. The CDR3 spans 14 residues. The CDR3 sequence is CASSGGTGLSPLHF. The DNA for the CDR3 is TGTGCCAGCAGTGGGGGGACAGGCCTGTCACCCCTCCACTTT.

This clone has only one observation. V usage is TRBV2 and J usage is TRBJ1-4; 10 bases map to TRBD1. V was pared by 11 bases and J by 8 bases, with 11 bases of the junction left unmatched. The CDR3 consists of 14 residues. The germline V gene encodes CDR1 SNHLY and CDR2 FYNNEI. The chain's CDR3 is CAGTHDRGLEKLFF. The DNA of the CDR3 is TGTGCCGGGACCCATGACAGGGGGCTCGAAAAACTGTTTTTT.

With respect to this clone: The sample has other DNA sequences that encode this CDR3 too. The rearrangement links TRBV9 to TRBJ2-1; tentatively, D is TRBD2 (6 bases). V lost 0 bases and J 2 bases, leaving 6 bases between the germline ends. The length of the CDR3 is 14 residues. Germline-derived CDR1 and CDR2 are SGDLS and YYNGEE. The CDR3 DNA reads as TGTGCCAGCAGCGTAGCGGGGGCCTACAATGAGCAGTTCTTC. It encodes CASSVAGAYNEQFF.

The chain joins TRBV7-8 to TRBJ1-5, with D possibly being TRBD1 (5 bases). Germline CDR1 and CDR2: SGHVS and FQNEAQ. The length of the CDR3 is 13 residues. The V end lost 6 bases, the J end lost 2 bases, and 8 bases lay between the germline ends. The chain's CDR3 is CASRGDGNQPQHF. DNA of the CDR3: TGTGCCAGCAGAGGGGATGGCAATCAGCCCCAGCATTTT. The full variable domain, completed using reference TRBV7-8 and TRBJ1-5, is GAGVSQSPRYKVAKRGQDVALRCDPISGHVSLFWYQQALGQGPEFLTYFQNEAQLDKSGLPSDRFFAERPEGSVSTLKIQRTQQEDSAVYLCASRGDGNQPQHFGDGTRLSIL.

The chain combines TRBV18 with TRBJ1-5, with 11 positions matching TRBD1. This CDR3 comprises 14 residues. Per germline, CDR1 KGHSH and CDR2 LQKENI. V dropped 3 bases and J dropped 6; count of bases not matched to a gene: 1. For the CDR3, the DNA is TGTGCCAGCTCACCCGGACAGGGGGCTCAGCCCCAGCATTTT. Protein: CASSPGQGAQPQHF.

CDR3 DNA sequence: TGCGCCAGCAGCTTAGCGTCAGCTCGCTCTGGAAACACCATATATTTT. Amino acids: CASSLASARSGNTIYF. The chain combines TRBV5-1 with TRBJ1-3; D gene unclear. Germline V gene data show CDR1 as SGHRS and CDR2 as YFSETQ. The CDR3 consists of 16 residues. V was shortened by 2 bases and J by 0 bases, with 12 bases between the two germline ends.